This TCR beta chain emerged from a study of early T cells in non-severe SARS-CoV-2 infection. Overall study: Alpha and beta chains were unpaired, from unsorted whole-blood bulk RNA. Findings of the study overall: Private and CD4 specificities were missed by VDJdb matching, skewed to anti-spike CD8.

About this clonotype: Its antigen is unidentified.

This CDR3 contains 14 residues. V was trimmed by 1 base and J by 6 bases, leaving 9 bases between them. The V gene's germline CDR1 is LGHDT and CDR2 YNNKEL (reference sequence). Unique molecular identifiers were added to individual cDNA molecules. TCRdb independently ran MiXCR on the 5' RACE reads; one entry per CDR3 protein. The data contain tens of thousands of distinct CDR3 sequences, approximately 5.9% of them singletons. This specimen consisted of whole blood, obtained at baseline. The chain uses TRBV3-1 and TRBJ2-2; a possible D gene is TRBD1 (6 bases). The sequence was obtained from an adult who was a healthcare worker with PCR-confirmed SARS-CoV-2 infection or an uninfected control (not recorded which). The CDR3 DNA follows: TGTGCCAGCAGCCAAGTACAGGGTCCCGGGGAGCTGTTTTTT. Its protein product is CASSQVQGPGELFF.